These 14 T cell receptor beta chains share one sample of origin, sequenced in a study of T cells after yellow fever vaccination. TCRdb ran MiXCR on the 5' RACE reads and lists one entry per CDR3 protein. The sample yields roughly 170,000 distinct CDR3 sequences, approximately 6.2% seen once. The sequenced sample was CD4+ T cells sorted from PBMCs, obtained on the day of the first yellow fever vaccination. The receptors derive from a man between 18 and 29 years old who received the YFV17D yellow fever vaccine.

This clonotype was seen a handful of times. The rearrangement joins TRBV7-2 to TRBJ1-2; D is unresolved. Per the germline V gene, CDR1 is SGHTA and CDR2 is FQGNSA. Trimming stripped 7 bases from V and 8 bases from J, with 23 bases between. The CDR3 is 15 amino acids. The CDR3 region has the DNA TGTGCCAGCACCCTTACCCTCAACTACATTGAAGGCTACACCTTC. Its translation is CASTLTLNYIEGYTF.

This clonotype was found a few times. The V gene is TRBV7-8, the J gene TRBJ2-6; perhaps TRBD1 as D (6 bases). The CDR3 has 15 amino acids. The V gene lost 5 bases and the J gene lost 2 bases, with 10 bases spanning the gap. From germline, CDR1 is SGHVS and CDR2 FQNEAQ. CDR3 sequence: CASSHRVPGANVLTF. CDR3 DNA sequence: TGTGCCAGCAGCCACAGGGTTCCTGGGGCCAACGTCCTGACTTTC.

In its sample, this clonotype was seen a few times. The CDR3, as DNA: TGTGCCAGCAGTCCCATCGGGGGGGACCCCTACAATGAGCAGTTCTTC. It is translated as CASSPIGGDPYNEQFF. V is TRBV6-4 and J is TRBJ2-1; 8 bases align to TRBD2. The CDR3 extends over 16 amino acids. Looked up from germline, CDR1 is MRHNA and CDR2 is SNTAGT. The ends lost 5 bases at V and 2 bases at J; junction bases unmatched: 8.

At least ten counts were recorded for this clonotype. V usage is TRBV10-3 and J usage is TRBJ2-2; possible D gene TRBD1, 6 bases. This CDR3 has 14 amino acids. Trimming removed 3 bases from V and 5 bases from J, with 10 bases in between. Germline values: CDR1 ENHRY, CDR2 SYGVKD. DNA of the CDR3: TGTGCCATCAGTGATAGTAGGGGGACCGGGGAGCTGTTTTTT. Translated: CAISDSRGTGELFF.

This clonotype has a count of ten or more. The chain employs TRBV20-1 and TRBJ2-1; D remains unclear. The CDR3 loop spans 13 amino acids. Germline V lookup: CDR1 DFQATT, CDR2 SNEGSKA (reference sequence). V was trimmed by 5 bases and J by 5 bases, leaving 13 bases between them. The CDR3 coding sequence is TGCAGTGCTCAGTCAGGTTCAGACAATGAGCAGTTCTTC. Its translation is CSAQSGSDNEQFF.

The table lists this clonotype with many counts. The chain recombines TRBV7-9 with TRBJ2-5; 12 bases match TRBD2. This CDR3 comprises 16 residues. CDR1 and CDR2 (germline): SEHNR, FQNEAQ (reference sequence). The J segment lost 1 base and the V segment lost 5 bases, leaving 5 bases of the junction unmatched. CDR3 DNA: TGTGCCAGCAGCCTAGGACTAGCGGGGCCCCAAGAGACCCAGTACTTC. The encoded protein is CASSLGLAGPQETQYF.

This clonotype was seen a handful of times. The chain carries TRBV7-9 and TRBJ2-1, with a weak D call TRBD2 (6 bases). Trimming removed 3 bases at V and 6 bases at J, with 12 bases between. CDR1 and CDR2 (germline): SEHNR, FQNEAQ (reference sequence). This CDR3 contains 14 residues. The CDR3 protein is CASSFGGSGNEQFF. The CDR3 nucleotides are TGTGCCAGCAGCTTTGGAGGGTCGGGCAATGAGCAGTTCTTC.

This clonotype was detected ten times or more. The V gene is TRBV5-1, the J gene TRBJ2-2, with no clear D. This CDR3 comprises 14 residues. The ends were cut back, 1 base at V and 0 bases at J, with 4 bases in the middle. The germline V gene has CDR1 SGHRS and CDR2 YFSETQ. CDR3 residues: CASSLFANTGELFF. The CDR3 coding sequence is TGCGCCAGCAGCTTGTTCGCGAACACCGGGGAGCTGTTTTTT.

This clonotype was counted at least ten times. The CDR3 region is CAISYLEGGETQYF. CDR3 in DNA: TGTGCCATCAGCTACCTGGAGGGTGGAGAGACCCAGTACTTC. The chain combines TRBV10-3 with TRBJ2-5; weak D call: TRBD2 (6 bases). V was shortened by 6 bases and J by 4 bases, with 15 bases between the two germline ends. Germline CDR1 reads ENHRY; CDR2 reads SYGVKD. This CDR3 is built from 14 residues.

V is TRBV6-5 and J is TRBJ1-2, with D possibly matching TRBD1 (6 bases). Germline assignment: CDR1 MNHEY and CDR2 SVGAGI. Trimming shortened V by 2 bases and J by 4 bases, and 14 bases separated the two germline ends. The length of the CDR3 is 15 residues. Here the CDR3 reads CASSYADSRTYGYTF. The CDR3, as DNA: TGTGCCAGCAGTTACGCGGACAGCCGGACCTATGGCTACACCTTC.

In this sample, this clonotype turned up a few times. This chain uses TRBV7-2 with TRBJ2-1; 16 nucleotides line up with TRBD2. Trimming removed 4 bases from V and 10 bases from J; junction bases left unmatched: 1. This CDR3 contains 14 residues. CDR1 is SGHTA, CDR2 FQGNSA, per germline. The CDR3 region has the DNA TGTGCCAGCAGCTCGGGACTAGCGGGGGGGGAGCAGTTCTTC. Translation: CASSSGLAGGEQFF. Together with reference TRBV7-2 and TRBJ2-1, the CDR3 gives the full variable domain: GAGVSQSPSNKVTEKGKDVELRCDPISGHTALYWYRQSLGQGLEFLIYFQGNSAPDKSGLPSDRFSAERTGGSVSTLTIQRTQQEDSAVYLCASSSGLAGGEQFFGPGTRLTVL.

This clonotype was counted ten times or more. The chain carries TRBV6-5 and TRBJ2-7, with TRBD1 matching over 7 bases. The CDR3 loop spans 15 amino acids. The J segment lost 0 bases and the V segment lost 6 bases, leaving 8 bases of the junction unmatched. In germline, CDR1 is MNHEY, CDR2 SVGAGI. The CDR3 reads CASSRLRGSSYEQYF. In DNA form, the CDR3 reads TGTGCCAGCAGCCGACTCAGGGGGAGCTCCTACGAGCAGTACTTC.

The rearrangement links TRBV7-2 to TRBJ2-5; D unclear. Trimming removed 5 bases from V and 7 bases from J, with 11 bases in between. This CDR3 has 12 amino acids. The germline gives CDR1 SGHTA, CDR2 FQGNSA. This chain's CDR3 is CASSPRMGTQYF. The DNA for the CDR3 is TGTGCCAGCAGCCCCCGCATGGGGACCCAGTACTTC.

This clonotype was seen only a few times. The rearrangement links TRBV12-3 or TRBV12-4 to TRBJ2-7, with a possible D match to TRBD1 (6 bases). The CDR3 contains 12 residues. Trimming took off 5 bases at V and 4 bases at J, with 9 bases between the two ends. CDR3 DNA: TGTGCCAGCAGTAGAACAGGGTACGAGCAGTACTTC. This gives the protein CASSRTGYEQYF.